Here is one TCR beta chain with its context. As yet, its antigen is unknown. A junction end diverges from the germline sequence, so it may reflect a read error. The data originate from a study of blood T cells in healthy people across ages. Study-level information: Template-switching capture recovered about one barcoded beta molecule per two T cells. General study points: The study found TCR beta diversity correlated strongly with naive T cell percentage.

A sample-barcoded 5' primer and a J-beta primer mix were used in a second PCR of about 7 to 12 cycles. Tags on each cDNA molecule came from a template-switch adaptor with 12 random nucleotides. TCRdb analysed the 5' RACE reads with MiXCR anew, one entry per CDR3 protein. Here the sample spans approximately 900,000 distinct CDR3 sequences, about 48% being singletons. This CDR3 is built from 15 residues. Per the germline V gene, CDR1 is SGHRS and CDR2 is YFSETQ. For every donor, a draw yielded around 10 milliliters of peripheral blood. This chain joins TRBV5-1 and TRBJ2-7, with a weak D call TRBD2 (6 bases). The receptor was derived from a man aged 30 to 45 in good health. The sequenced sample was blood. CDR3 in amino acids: CASSFMRDGTYKQYF. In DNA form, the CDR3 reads TGCGCCAGCAGCTTTATGCGGGACGGGACCTACAAGCAGTACTTC.